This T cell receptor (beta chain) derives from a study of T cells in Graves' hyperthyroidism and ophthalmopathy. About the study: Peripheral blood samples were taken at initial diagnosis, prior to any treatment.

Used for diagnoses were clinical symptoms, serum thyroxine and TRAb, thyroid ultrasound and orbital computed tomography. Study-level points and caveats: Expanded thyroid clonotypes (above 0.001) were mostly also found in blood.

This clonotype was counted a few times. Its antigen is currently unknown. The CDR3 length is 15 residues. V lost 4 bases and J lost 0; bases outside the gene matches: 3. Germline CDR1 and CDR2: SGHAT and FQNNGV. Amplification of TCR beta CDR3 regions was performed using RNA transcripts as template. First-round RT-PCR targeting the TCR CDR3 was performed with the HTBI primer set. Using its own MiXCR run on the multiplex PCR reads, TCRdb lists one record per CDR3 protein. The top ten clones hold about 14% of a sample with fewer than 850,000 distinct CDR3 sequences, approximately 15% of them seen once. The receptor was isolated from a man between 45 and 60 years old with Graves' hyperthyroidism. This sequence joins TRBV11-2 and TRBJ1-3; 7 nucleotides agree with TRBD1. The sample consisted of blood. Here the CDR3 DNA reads TGTGCCAGCAGCTGGGACAGCTACTCTGGAAACACCATATATTTT. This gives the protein CASSWDSYSGNTIYF.